These 13 T cell receptor beta chains share one sample of origin, sequenced in a study of tumor and adjacent non-tumor tissue in lung cancer. RNA was extracted from bulk tissue without any cell sorting. The library came from three nested PCR rounds adapted from ARM-PCR protocols. TCRdb re-called the multiplex PCR reads with MiXCR, one entry per CDR3 protein. The table has around 140,000 distinct CDR3 sequences, 60% to 70% seen once. What was sequenced was lung tumor tissue. The receptors come from a man between 60 and 75 years old with small cell lung cancer.

On this clonotype itself: One base away lies a much larger clone, so this may be a sequencing read error. This rearrangement joins TRBV6-6 to TRBJ2-1; 10 nucleotides match TRBD2. V trimming: 8 bases; J trimming: 8 bases; junction bases outside the gene matches: 6. Germline loops: CDR1 MNHNY, CDR2 SVGAGI (reference sequence). This CDR3 has 13 residues. CDR3 bases: TGTGCCAGCCCATGGACTAGCGGCCATGAGCAGTTCTTC. This encodes CASPWTSGHEQFF.

Worth noting for this clonotype: This is likely a read error, given that the CDR3 carries no conserved phenylalanine or tryptophan at its end. No DNA is shown, since the ends of the CDR3 on it are uncertain; the CDR3 is the one TCRdb lists. The chain carries TRBV10-3 and TRBJ1-5; TRBD1 reflects the table's D call only, with no check against the DNA. The V gene's germline CDR1 is ENHRY and CDR2 SYGVKD. The CDR3 comprises 15 residues, both ends counted. CDR3 residues: CAISEGLATGQPQHL.

Comments on this clonotype: A junction end diverges from the germline sequence, so it may reflect a read error. This chain connects TRBV11-3 to TRBJ2-1; D perhaps matches TRBD2 (6 bases). The germline gives CDR1 SGHNT, CDR2 YENEEA. This CDR3 has 16 amino acids. DNA of the CDR3: TGTGCTAGCAGCTTGAGCGGGCGGACGGCTTACAATGAGCAGTTTTTC. Translation: CASSLSGRTAYNEQFF.

A few counts support this clonotype. The chain joins TRBV14 to TRBJ2-1, with TRBD2 as a possible D gene (5 bases). CDR1 is SGHDN and CDR2 is FVKESK in the germline V gene. CDR3 size: 15 residues. Trimming cost V 1 base and J 7 bases, with 14 bases left between them. In nucleotides, the CDR3 is TGTGCCAGCAGCCAAGGGGGAGCCTTCTGGAATGAGCAGTTCTTC. Translation: CASSQGGAFWNEQFF.

As to this clonotype: A junction boundary mismatches the germline segment, possibly from a read error. The V gene is TRBV13, the J gene TRBJ2-2, with TRBD1 identical over 7 bases. CDR1 and CDR2 (germline): PRHDT, FYEKMQ (reference sequence). There are 16 residues in the CDR3. CDR3 in amino acids: CASSRLGTANTGELFF. In nucleotides, the CDR3 is TGTGCCAGCAGCCGCCTCGGGACAGCGAACACCGGGGAGCTGTTTTTC.

In regard to this clonotype: The germline gene is not matched at one end of the junction; a read error may be the cause. This chain links TRBV11-2 with TRBJ1-5; TRBD1 is a possible D gene (5 bases). CDR3 length: 13 amino acids. CDR1 and CDR2 from the germline V gene are SGHAT and FQNNGV. The CDR3 DNA sequence: TGTGCCAGCACCTTATGGGGGTATCAGCCCCAGCATTTT. Amino acid sequence: CASTLWGYQPQHF.

This clonotype has a count of ten or more. The DNA of the CDR3 is TGTGCCACACTGCCGAGAGACAGGGGGCGCGACTATGGCTACACCTTC. It yields the protein CATLPRDRGRDYGYTF. The chain is built from TRBV6-5 and TRBJ1-2, with TRBD1 matching over 10 bases. CDR3 length: 16 residues. After removal of 10 bases from V and 3 bases from J, the junction contained 14 bases not matched to a gene. Looked up from germline, CDR1 is MNHEY and CDR2 is SVGAGI.

This chain joins TRBV6-1 and TRBJ1-5, with a tentative D call TRBD1 (5 bases). Trimming removed 5 bases from V and 4 bases from J, with 15 bases in between. Germline loops: CDR1 MNHNS, CDR2 SASEGT. The CDR3 has 15 amino acids. The CDR3 region has the DNA TGTGCCAGCAGTCTTGGGGGATCGGGAAATCAGCCCCAGCATTTT. Translated, it gives CASSLGGSGNQPQHF.

The genes are TRBV20-1 and TRBJ2-5, with D tentatively TRBD2 (5 bases). The CDR3 has 12 amino acids. Germline loops: CDR1 DFQATT, CDR2 SNEGSKA (reference sequence). CDR3 coding DNA: TGCAATGCCGACGGGGACCAAGAGACCCAGTACTTC. This gives the protein CNADGDQETQYF.

About this clonotype itself: A single base separates this from a much larger clone, so it may be a read error. The chain links TRBV5-8 to TRBJ1-5; 7 nucleotides agree with TRBD1. The CDR3 loop spans 14 amino acids. Germline V CDR1 and CDR2: SGHTS, YDEGEE. The CDR3 DNA reads TGTGCCAGCAGCCAGACAGGGAACAATCAGCTCCAGCATTTT. It encodes CASSQTGNNQLQHF.

Worth noting for this clonotype: No conserved phenylalanine or tryptophan is present at the end of the CDR3, so a read error is the likely explanation. This chain links TRBV12-3 or TRBV12-4 with TRBJ2-7; a possible D gene is TRBD2 (5 bases). V shed 5 bases and J shed 3 bases, with 17 bases lying between them. The CDR3 is 15 residues long. The CDR3 region is CASSPPGSAGYEQYL. DNA for the CDR3: TGTGCCAGCAGTCCCCCAGGTAGCGCGGGCTACGAGCAGTACTTA.

This clonotype was detected only once. The junction departs from the called germline gene at one end, perhaps through a read error. This chain connects TRBV6-5 to TRBJ1-4, with 10 bases aligning to TRBD1. Germline V gene data show CDR1 as MNHEY and CDR2 as SVGAGI. This CDR3 is 15 amino acids long. CDR3 coding DNA: TGTGCCAGCAGATTTGCCGGGACAGGGGATGAAAAACTGTTCTTT. It yields the protein CASRFAGTGDEKLFF.

The rearrangement links TRBV4-2 to TRBJ2-7; the match to TRBD2 covers 8 bases. The CDR3 has 16 residues. With 1 base clipped from V and 2 bases from J, the junction kept 7 bases outside the gene matches. Per the germline V gene, CDR1 is LGHNA and CDR2 is YNFKEQ. CDR3 loop: CASSQGPGGRTYEQYF. The CDR3 region has the DNA TGTGCCAGCAGCCAAGGGCCGGGAGGGAGAACCTACGAGCAGTACTTC.